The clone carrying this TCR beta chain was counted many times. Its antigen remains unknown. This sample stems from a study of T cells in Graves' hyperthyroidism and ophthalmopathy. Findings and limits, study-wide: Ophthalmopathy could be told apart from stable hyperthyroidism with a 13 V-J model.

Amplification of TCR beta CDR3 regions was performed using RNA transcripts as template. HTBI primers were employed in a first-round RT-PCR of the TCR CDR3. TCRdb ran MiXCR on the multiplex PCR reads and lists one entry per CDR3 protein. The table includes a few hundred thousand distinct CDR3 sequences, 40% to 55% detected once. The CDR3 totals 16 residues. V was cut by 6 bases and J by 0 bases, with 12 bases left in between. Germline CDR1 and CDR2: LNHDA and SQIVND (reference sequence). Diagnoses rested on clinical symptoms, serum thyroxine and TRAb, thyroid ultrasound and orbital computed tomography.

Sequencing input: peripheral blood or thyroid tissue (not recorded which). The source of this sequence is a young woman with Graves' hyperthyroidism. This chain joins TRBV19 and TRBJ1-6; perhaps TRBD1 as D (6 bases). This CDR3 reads CASRITGISYNSPLHF. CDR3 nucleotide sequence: TGTGCCAGTAGGATAACAGGGATCTCCTATAATTCACCCCTCCACTTT. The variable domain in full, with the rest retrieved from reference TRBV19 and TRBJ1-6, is DGGITQSPKYLFRKEGQNVTLSCEQNLNHDAMYWYRQDPGQGLRLIYYSQIVNDFQKGDIAEGYSVSREKKESFPLTVTSAQKNPTAFYLCASRITGISYNSPLHFGNGTRLTVT.